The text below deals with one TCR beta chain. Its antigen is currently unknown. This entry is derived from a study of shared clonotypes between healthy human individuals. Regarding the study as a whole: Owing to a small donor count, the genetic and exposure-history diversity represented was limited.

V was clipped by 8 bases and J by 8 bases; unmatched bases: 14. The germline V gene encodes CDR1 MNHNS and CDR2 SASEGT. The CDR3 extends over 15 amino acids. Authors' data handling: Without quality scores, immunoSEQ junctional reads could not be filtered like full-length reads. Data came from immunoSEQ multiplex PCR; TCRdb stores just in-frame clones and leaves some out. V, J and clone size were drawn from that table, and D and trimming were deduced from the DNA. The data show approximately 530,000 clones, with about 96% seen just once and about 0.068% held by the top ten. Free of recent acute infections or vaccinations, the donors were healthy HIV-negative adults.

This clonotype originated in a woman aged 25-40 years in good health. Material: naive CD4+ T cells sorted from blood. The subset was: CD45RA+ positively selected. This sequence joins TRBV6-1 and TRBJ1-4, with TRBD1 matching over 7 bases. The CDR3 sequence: CASRTPQGDGEKLFF. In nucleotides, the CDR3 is TGTGCCAGCCGTACGCCTCAGGGGGACGGGGAAAAACTGTTTTTT.